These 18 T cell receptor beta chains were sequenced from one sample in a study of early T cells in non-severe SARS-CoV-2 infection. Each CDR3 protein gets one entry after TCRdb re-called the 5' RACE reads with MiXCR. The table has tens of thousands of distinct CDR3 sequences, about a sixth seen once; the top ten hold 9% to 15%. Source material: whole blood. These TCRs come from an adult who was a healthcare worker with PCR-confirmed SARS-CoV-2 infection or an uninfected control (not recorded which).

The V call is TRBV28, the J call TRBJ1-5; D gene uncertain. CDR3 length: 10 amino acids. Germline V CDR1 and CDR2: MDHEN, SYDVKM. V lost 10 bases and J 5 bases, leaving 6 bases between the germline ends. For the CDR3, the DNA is TGTGCCAACGGGGATCAGCCCCAGCATTTT. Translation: CANGDQPQHF.

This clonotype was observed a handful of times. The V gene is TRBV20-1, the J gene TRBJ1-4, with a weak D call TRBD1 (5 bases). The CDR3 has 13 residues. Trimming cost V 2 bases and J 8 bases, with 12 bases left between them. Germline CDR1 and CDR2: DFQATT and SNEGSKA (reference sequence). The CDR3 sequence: CSARQGGEEKLFF. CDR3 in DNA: TGCAGTGCTAGACAGGGAGGGGAAGAAAAACTGTTTTTT.

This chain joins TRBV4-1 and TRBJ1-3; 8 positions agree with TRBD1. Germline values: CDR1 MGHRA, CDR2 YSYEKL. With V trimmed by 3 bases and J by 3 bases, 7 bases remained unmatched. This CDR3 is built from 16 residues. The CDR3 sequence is CASSQGQAGGGNTIYF. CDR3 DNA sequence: TGCGCCAGCAGCCAGGGACAGGCCGGTGGTGGAAACACCATATATTTT.

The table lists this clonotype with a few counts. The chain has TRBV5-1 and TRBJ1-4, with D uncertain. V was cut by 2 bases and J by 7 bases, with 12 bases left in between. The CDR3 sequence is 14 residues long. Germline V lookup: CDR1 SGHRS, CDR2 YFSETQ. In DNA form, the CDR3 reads TGCGCCAGCAGCTTCTCGAACAAGGGTGAAAAACTGTTTTTT. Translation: CASSFSNKGEKLFF.

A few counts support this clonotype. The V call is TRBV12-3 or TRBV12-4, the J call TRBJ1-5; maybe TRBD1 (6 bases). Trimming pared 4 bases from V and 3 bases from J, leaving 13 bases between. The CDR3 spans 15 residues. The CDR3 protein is CASSSTGLLNQPQHF. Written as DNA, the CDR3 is TGTGCCAGCAGTTCAACAGGGCTACTCAATCAGCCCCAGCATTTT.

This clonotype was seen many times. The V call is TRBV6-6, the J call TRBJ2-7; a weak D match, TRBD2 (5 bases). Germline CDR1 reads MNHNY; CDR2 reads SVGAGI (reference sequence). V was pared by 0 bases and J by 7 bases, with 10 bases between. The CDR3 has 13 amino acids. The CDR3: CASSYSTGMEQYF. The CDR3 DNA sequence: TGTGCCAGCAGTTACTCAACCGGGATGGAGCAGTACTTC.

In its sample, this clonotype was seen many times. CDR3 nucleotide sequence: TGTGCCAGCAGCCAAGGAGGGGTAAGAGGAAACATTCAGTACTTC. It encodes CASSQGGVRGNIQYF. This rearrangement joins TRBV3-1 to TRBJ2-4; tentatively, D is TRBD1 or TRBD2 (5 bases each). Germline assignment: CDR1 LGHDT and CDR2 YNNKEL (reference sequence). The CDR3 covers 15 residues. With 1 base removed from V and 6 bases from J, the gap between germline ends came to 13 bases.

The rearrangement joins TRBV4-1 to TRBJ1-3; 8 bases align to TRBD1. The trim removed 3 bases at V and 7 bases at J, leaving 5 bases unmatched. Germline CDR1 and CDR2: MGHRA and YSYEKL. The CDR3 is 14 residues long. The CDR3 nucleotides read TGCGCCAGCAGCCATGACAGGGGTGGCAACACCATATATTTT. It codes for CASSHDRGGNTIYF.

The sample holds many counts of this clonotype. Written as DNA, the CDR3 is TGTGCCAGCAGCTCCCTGGGTCGGGGGCTGGGCACAGATACGCAGTATTTT. This encodes CASSSLGRGLGTDTQYF. This chain links TRBV7-8 with TRBJ2-3; TRBD1 or TRBD2 may be the D gene (6 bases each). Germline CDR1 and CDR2: SGHVS and FQNEAQ. The V gene lost 4 bases and the J gene lost 1 base, with 18 bases spanning the gap. The CDR3 is 17 amino acids.

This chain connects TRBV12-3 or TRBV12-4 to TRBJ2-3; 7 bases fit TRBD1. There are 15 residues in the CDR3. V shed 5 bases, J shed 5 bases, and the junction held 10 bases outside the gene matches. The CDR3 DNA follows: TGTGCCAGCAGTCCGTCAGGACAGGCCCGAGATACGCAGTATTTT. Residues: CASSPSGQARDTQYF.

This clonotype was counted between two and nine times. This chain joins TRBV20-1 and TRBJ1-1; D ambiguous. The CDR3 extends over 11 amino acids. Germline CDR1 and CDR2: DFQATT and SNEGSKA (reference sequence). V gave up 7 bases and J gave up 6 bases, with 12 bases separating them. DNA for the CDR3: TGCAGTGGGGTCCTGGTAGCTGAAGCTTTCTTT. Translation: CSGVLVAEAFF.

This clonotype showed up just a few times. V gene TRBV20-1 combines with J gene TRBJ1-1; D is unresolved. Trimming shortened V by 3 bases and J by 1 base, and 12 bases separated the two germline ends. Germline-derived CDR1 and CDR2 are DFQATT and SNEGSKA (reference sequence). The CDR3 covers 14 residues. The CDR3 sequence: CSASLPDTNTEAFF. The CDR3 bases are TGCAGTGCTAGCCTACCCGACACGAACACTGAAGCTTTCTTT.

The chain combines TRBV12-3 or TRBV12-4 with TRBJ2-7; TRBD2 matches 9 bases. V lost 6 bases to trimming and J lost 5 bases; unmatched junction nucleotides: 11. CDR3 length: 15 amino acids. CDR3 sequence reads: CASRKTSGGAHEQYF. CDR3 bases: TGTGCCAGCAGAAAGACTAGCGGAGGTGCCCACGAGCAGTACTTC.

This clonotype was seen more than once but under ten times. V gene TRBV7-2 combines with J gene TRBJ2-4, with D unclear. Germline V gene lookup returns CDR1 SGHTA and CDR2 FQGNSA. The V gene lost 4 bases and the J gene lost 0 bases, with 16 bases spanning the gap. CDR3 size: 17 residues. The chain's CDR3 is CASSSLPPGSAKNIQYF. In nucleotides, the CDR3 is TGTGCCAGCAGCTCCCTCCCCCCAGGATCAGCCAAAAACATTCAGTACTTC.

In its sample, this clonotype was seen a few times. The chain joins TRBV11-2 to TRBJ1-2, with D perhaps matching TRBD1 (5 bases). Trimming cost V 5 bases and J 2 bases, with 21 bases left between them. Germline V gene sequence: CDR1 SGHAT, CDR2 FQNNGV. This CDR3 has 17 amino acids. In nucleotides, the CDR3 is TGTGCCAGCAGCCCCCGCCAGGGCGGATTTGGGAACTATGGCTACACCTTC. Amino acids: CASSPRQGGFGNYGYTF.

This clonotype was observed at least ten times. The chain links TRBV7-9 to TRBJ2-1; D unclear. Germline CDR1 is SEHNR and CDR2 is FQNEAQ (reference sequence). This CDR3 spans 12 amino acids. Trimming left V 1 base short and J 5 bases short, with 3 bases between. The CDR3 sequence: CASSLGNNEQFF. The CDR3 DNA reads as TGTGCCAGCAGCTTAGGTAACAATGAGCAGTTCTTC.

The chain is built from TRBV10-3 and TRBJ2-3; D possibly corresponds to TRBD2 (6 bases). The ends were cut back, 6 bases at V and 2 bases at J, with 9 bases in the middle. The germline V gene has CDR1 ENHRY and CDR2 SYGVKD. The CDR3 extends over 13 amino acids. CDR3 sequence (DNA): TGTGCCATCAGGGCTAGCGACACAGATACGCAGTATTTT. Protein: CAIRASDTDTQYF.

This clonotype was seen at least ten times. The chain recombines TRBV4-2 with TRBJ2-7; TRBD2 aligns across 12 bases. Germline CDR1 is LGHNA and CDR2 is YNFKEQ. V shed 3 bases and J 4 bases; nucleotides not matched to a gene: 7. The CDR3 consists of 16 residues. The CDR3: CASSQEGTSGPYEQYF. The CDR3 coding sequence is TGTGCCAGCAGCCAGGAAGGGACTAGCGGGCCTTACGAGCAGTACTTC.